A single sample gave rise to the 20 T cell receptor beta chains below, sequenced in a study of neurological immune-mediated disorders. Via MiXCR, TCRdb re-called the 5' RACE reads, giving one row per CDR3 protein. The data show some 56,000 distinct CDR3 sequences, approximately 3.9% seen once. The sample taken for sequencing was PBMCs. Receptor source: a man aged 55 to 70 with multiple sclerosis.

This clonotype was observed a handful of times. This sequence joins TRBV5-1 and TRBJ1-1, with 7 bases identical to TRBD1. Germline-derived CDR1 and CDR2 are SGHRS and YFSETQ. This CDR3 has 16 amino acids. The V segment lost 4 bases and the J segment 2 bases; nucleotides outside the gene matches: 11. The CDR3 is CASSLHGTDLNTEAFF. The CDR3 DNA is TGCGCCAGCAGCCTCCACGGGACAGATCTCAACACTGAAGCTTTCTTT.

In its sample, this clonotype was seen many times. The chain joins TRBV12-3 or TRBV12-4 to TRBJ2-1, with D possibly being TRBD2 (5 bases). This CDR3 has 12 residues. V was shortened by 5 bases and J by 6 bases, with 8 bases between the two germline ends. CDR3 nucleotide sequence: TGTGCCAGCAGTCGCGGAGGCAATGAGCAGTTCTTC. Translated: CASSRGGNEQFF.

The table lists this clonotype with many counts. The chain's CDR3 is CSARVPGRESGNTIYF. The CDR3 nucleotides read TGCAGTGCTAGAGTCCCGGGCAGGGAATCTGGAAACACCATATATTTT. The gene calls are TRBV20-1 and TRBJ1-3; D possibly corresponds to TRBD1 (5 bases). V lost 1 base and J 1 base, leaving 14 bases between the germline ends. Germline CDR1 reads DFQATT; CDR2 reads SNEGSKA (reference sequence). CDR3 size: 16 residues.

In this sample, this clonotype turned up many times. This rearrangement joins TRBV20-1 to TRBJ1-1; D is possibly TRBD1 (5 bases). The CDR3 is 14 amino acids. CDR1 and CDR2 (germline): DFQATT, SNEGSKA (reference sequence). The V and J ends lost 5 bases and 5 bases respectively, with 18 bases between them. In nucleotides, the CDR3 is TGCAGTGCTGGGTCGCTGATGGGGGGGACTGAAGCTTTCTTT. Its protein is CSAGSLMGGTEAFF.

This clonotype was picked up many times. The chain carries TRBV7-2 and TRBJ1-6, with 7 bases that match TRBD1. CDR3 size: 16 residues. Trimming at V came to 4 bases and at J to 10 bases, leaving 13 bases not matched to a gene. Germline V gene sequence: CDR1 SGHTA, CDR2 FQGNSA. The CDR3 region has the DNA TGTGCCAGCAGCTCAAGACCCGGGACAGCGACCTCACCCCTCCACTTT. It translates to CASSSRPGTATSPLHF.

This clonotype was detected many times. The CDR3 region is CASSYGTGEWSPLHF. CDR3 DNA sequence: TGTGCCAGCAGCTATGGGACAGGGGAATGGTCACCCCTCCACTTT. V usage is TRBV9 and J usage is TRBJ1-6; 10 positions match TRBD1. The trim removed 4 bases at V and 10 bases at J, leaving 8 bases unmatched. The CDR3 has 15 residues. Per the germline V gene, CDR1 is SGDLS and CDR2 is YYNGEE.

This clonotype was counted ten times or more. The chain combines TRBV7-2 with TRBJ2-3; tentative D call: TRBD1 (5 bases). The germline gives CDR1 SGHTA, CDR2 FQGNSA. CDR3 size: 15 residues. V lost 5 bases to trimming and J lost 2 bases, with 14 bases between them. The CDR3 loop is CASSQTRVVTDTQYF. The CDR3 region has the DNA TGTGCCAGCAGCCAAACCAGGGTAGTCACAGATACGCAGTATTTT. The full variable domain, its missing parts supplied by reference TRBV7-2 and TRBJ2-3, is GAGVSQSPSNKVTEKGKDVELRCDPISGHTALYWYRQSLGQGLEFLIYFQGNSAPDKSGLPSDRFSAERTGGSVSTLTIQRTQQEDSAVYLCASSQTRVVTDTQYFGPGTRLTVL.

This clonotype was detected a few times. The genes are TRBV10-3 and TRBJ1-5; D is perhaps TRBD1 (5 bases). Looked up from germline, CDR1 is ENHRY and CDR2 is SYGVKD. Trimming took off 2 bases at V and 8 bases at J, with 10 bases between the two ends. The CDR3 length is 13 residues. The CDR3 sequence: CAISEEGIKPQHF. For the CDR3, the DNA is TGTGCCATCAGTGAGGAGGGGATAAAGCCCCAGCATTTT.

This clonotype occurred many times. The CDR3: CSVGTVGPYEQYF. In DNA form, the CDR3 reads TGCAGTGTTGGGACAGTCGGACCCTACGAGCAGTACTTC. The V gene is TRBV20-1, the J gene TRBJ2-7, with TRBD1 matching over 7 bases. The CDR3 spans 13 residues. The V gene's germline CDR1 is DFQATT and CDR2 SNEGSKA (reference sequence). The V segment lost 7 bases and the J segment 2 bases; nucleotides outside the gene matches: 8.

In its sample, this clonotype was seen a few times. The chain carries TRBV20-1 and TRBJ1-5; D not certain. CDR3 length: 13 amino acids. Trimming stripped 6 bases from V and 7 bases from J, with 16 bases between. The germline V gene has CDR1 DFQATT and CDR2 SNEGSKA (reference sequence). The CDR3 DNA reads as TGCAGTGCGGAGGGAGCGATTCACCAGCCCCAGCATTTT. Encoded protein: CSAEGAIHQPQHF.

This clonotype was seen repeatedly, ten times or more. This chain connects TRBV14 to TRBJ1-1; weak D call: TRBD1 (5 bases). The CDR3 runs 11 residues. Trimming stripped 6 bases from V and 9 bases from J, with 11 bases between. Germline CDR1 reads SGHDN; CDR2 reads FVKESK. CDR3 amino acids: CASSHNRQAFF. The DNA for the CDR3 is TGTGCCAGCAGTCATAACAGGCAAGCTTTCTTT.

This clonotype showed up many times. The CDR3 spells CSARRSQGFAYEQYF. In nucleotides, the CDR3 is TGCAGTGCTAGGCGATCACAGGGATTCGCCTACGAGCAGTACTTC. This chain joins TRBV20-1 and TRBJ2-7, with D perhaps matching TRBD1 (6 bases). CDR1 and CDR2 (germline): DFQATT, SNEGSKA (reference sequence). Deletions cut 3 bases from V and 2 bases from J, with 17 bases between. This CDR3 is built from 15 residues.

Many counts were recorded for this clonotype. V is TRBV29-1 and J is TRBJ1-2; the match to TRBD1 covers 9 bases. V gave up 8 bases and J gave up 4 bases; unmatched junction bases: 8. Germline V gene lookup returns CDR1 SQVTM and CDR2 ANQGSEA. The CDR3 length is 13 residues. This CDR3 reads CSFTGTGIYGYTF. The CDR3 DNA follows: TGCAGCTTTACCGGGACAGGGATCTATGGCTACACCTTC. The whole variable domain, filled in from reference TRBV29-1 and TRBJ1-2, reads SAVISQKPSRDICQRGTSLTIQCQVDSQVTMMFWYRQQPGQSLTLIATANQGSEATYESGFVIDKFPISRPNLTFSTLTVSNMSPEDSSIYLCSFTGTGIYGYTFGSGTRLTVV.

This clonotype has at least ten counts. This chain links TRBV2 with TRBJ1-2; perhaps TRBD1 as D (5 bases). The V gene's germline CDR1 is SNHLY and CDR2 FYNNEI. The CDR3 sequence is 14 residues long. V lost 8 bases, J lost 8 bases, and 21 bases lay in between. In DNA, the CDR3 is TGTGCCAGCCTGGAGGGGAATAGCGCACGGGGCTACACCTTC. Amino acid sequence: CASLEGNSARGYTF.

In this sample, this clonotype turned up many times. The CDR3 DNA follows: TGCAGTGCTACTCTGTCGAACACCGGGGAGCTGTTTTTT. Protein product: CSATLSNTGELFF. This chain connects TRBV20-1 to TRBJ2-2; no clear D gene. This CDR3 has 13 residues. V shed 4 bases and J shed 0 bases, with 6 bases lying between them. Per germline, CDR1 DFQATT and CDR2 SNEGSKA (reference sequence).

This clonotype was seen ten or more times. The chain combines TRBV5-1 with TRBJ2-1, with TRBD2 identical over 11 bases. Germline V gene lookup returns CDR1 SGHRS and CDR2 YFSETQ. Trimming took 5 bases from V and 6 from J; bases not matched to a gene: 10. The CDR3 consists of 16 residues. The CDR3 DNA reads as TGCGCCAGCAGACCCAACTTAGCGGGGGGGCGCAATGAGCAGTTCTTC. It yields the protein CASRPNLAGGRNEQFF.

This clonotype was picked up many times. Here the CDR3 DNA reads TGCAGTGCTAGACCGGGACAATCCACCGGGGAGCTGTTTTTT. It translates to CSARPGQSTGELFF. The chain has TRBV20-1 and TRBJ2-2; maybe TRBD1 (6 bases). Trimming shortened V by 2 bases and J by 4 bases, and 11 bases separated the two germline ends. The length of the CDR3 is 14 residues. Germline CDR1 and CDR2: DFQATT and SNEGSKA (reference sequence).

This clonotype was recorded many times. This sequence joins TRBV6-2 or TRBV6-3 and TRBJ2-7; the match to TRBD2 covers 8 bases. With V trimmed by 6 bases and J by 4 bases, 8 bases remained unmatched. The CDR3 contains 14 residues. CDR1 and CDR2 from the germline V gene are MNHEY and SVGEGT. The CDR3 is CASRGGGKVYEQYF. The CDR3 nucleotides are TGTGCCAGCAGAGGCGGGGGGAAGGTGTACGAGCAGTACTTC.

This clonotype came up many times. The rearrangement uses TRBV7-2 and TRBJ2-2, with D tentatively TRBD2 (7 bases). The germline V and J ends were trimmed by 2 bases and 3 bases, with 19 bases remaining between them. CDR3 length: 18 residues. The germline V gene has CDR1 SGHTA and CDR2 FQGNSA. The CDR3 DNA reads TGTGCCAGCAGCTTACTCGGGGGGCAGGGAACGTACACCGGGGAGCTGTTTTTT. Protein: CASSLLGGQGTYTGELFF.

This clonotype occurred many times. The rearrangement links TRBV5-1 to TRBJ2-5; tentatively, D is TRBD1 (6 bases). Germline CDR1 reads SGHRS; CDR2 reads YFSETQ. The CDR3 runs to 15 residues. V lost 4 bases to trimming and J lost 7 bases, with 20 bases between them. The CDR3, as DNA: TGCGCCAGCAGCCGTTCCGGGACAACCCTGGGGACCCAGTACTTC. Translation: CASSRSGTTLGTQYF. The full variable domain, in which reference TRBV5-1 and TRBJ2-5 provide the parts outside the CDR3, is KAGVTQTPRYLIKTRGQQVTLSCSPISGHRSVSWYQQTPGQGLQFLFEYFSETQRNKGNFPGRFSGRQFSNSRSEMNVSTLELGDSALYLCASSRSGTTLGTQYFGPGTRLLVL.